The clone carrying this T cell receptor (beta chain) was observed a handful of times. The sample comes from a study of shared clonotypes between healthy human individuals. Only in-frame clones appear in the TCRdb table, and some are missing; sequencing was by immunoSEQ multiplex PCR. The sample carries 650,000 to 750,000 clones, roughly 78% recorded once. Germline lookup yields CDR1 SGHTA and CDR2 FQGNSA. The CDR3 loop spans 15 amino acids. The junction had 5 bases not matched to a gene; V was cut back by 5 bases and J by 4 bases. The genes are TRBV7-2 and TRBJ2-1; 10 bases fit TRBD1. The sequence was collected from a woman in her 30s in good health. Sequences were obtained from memory CD4+ T cells sorted from blood. Subset: CD45RA-negative fraction. The CDR3 here is CASSPGTGVYNEQFF. In DNA, the CDR3 is TGTGCCAGCAGCCCAGGGACAGGGGTTTACAATGAGCAGTTCTTC.